The clone carrying this T cell receptor beta chain was seen only a few times. This table comes from immunoSEQ multiplex PCR, and its TCRdb copy is limited to in-frame clones, with some not included. The sample yields approximately 330,000 clones, approximately 88% seen once. These data belong to a study of blood T cell repertoires in COVID-19. About the research overall: Sites across the United States, Italy and Spain contributed samples from acute and convalescent COVID-19. T cells, B-cell-depleted T cells, or PBMCs provided the cDNA or gDNA that served as material.

The germline V gene encodes CDR1 KGHDR and CDR2 SFDVKD. This CDR3 has 17 residues. Trimming pared 2 bases from V and 5 bases from J, leaving 18 bases between. This TCR was recovered from a man younger than 45 with COVID-19, enrolled during active disease. The chain is built from TRBV24-1 and TRBJ2-1; tentatively, D is TRBD2 (6 bases). The specimen was peripheral blood. The CDR3 DNA reads as TGTGCCACCAGTGATTCGAGTTGGAGGGAAGGCGACAATGAGCAGTTCTTC. It encodes CATSDSSWREGDNEQFF.